This T cell receptor beta chain originates from a study of CXCR3-negative and CXCR3-positive naive CD8 T cells. Study-level findings and limits: The study found more hydrophobic TRB CDR3s in CXCR3-positive naive cells than in CXCR3-negative naive cells.

With respect to this clonotype: Its antigen is not known.

Germline-derived CDR1 and CDR2 are LGHNA and YNFKEQ. The CDR3 spans 14 residues. TRB cDNA libraries were made by UMI-labeled 5' RACE. TCRdb re-called the 5' RACE reads; one entry per CDR3 protein, DNA not given. This sample's clone table lists 130,000 to 150,000 distinct CDR3 sequences. The sequence was collected from a human donor in good health. Some clones in this sample may be carry-over from other donors' samples. Sequenced material: naive CXCR3+ CD8+ T cells from blood. Stated subset: CD45RO-CCR7+CD27+CD95- naive CD8+ T cells expressing CXCR3 (TNR3+). The J gene is TRBJ2-7, the V gene TRBV4-2; as DNA is missing, the TRBD2 call by TCRdb cannot be tested. CDR3: CASSPIREKYEQYF.